Each of the 6 T cell receptor beta chains below was sequenced from the same sample in a study of cytotoxic CD8 clonotypes in ibrutinib-treated CLL. Using immunoSEQ multiplex PCR, the repertoire was profiled, and TCRdb retains in-frame clones only, with some absent. The data show some 130,000 clones, 75% to 90% seen once. The sequences come from PBMCs, collected after 24 months of ibrutinib treatment. Receptors were obtained from a human donor with chronic lymphocytic leukemia.

The chain is built from TRBV27 and TRBJ2-6; D remains unclear. Trimming left V 6 bases short and J 0 bases short, with 3 bases between. The CDR3 runs 13 residues. The V gene's germline CDR1 is MNHEY and CDR2 SMNVEV (reference sequence). CDR3 sequence reads: CASSDSGANVLTF. For the CDR3, the DNA is TGTGCCAGCAGCGACTCTGGGGCCAACGTCCTGACTTTC.

This clone was counted many times. The genes are TRBV7-9 and TRBJ2-7, with 9 positions matching TRBD1. Germline CDR1 reads SEHNR; CDR2 reads FQNEAQ (reference sequence). The CDR3 sequence is 15 residues long. Trimming at V came to 5 bases and at J to 5 bases, leaving 10 bases not matched to a gene. The chain's CDR3 is CASSASGTGLDEQYF. For the CDR3, the DNA is TGTGCCAGCAGCGCCTCCGGGACAGGGTTGGACGAGCAGTACTTC.

This rearrangement joins TRBV7-2 to TRBJ2-3; D remains ambiguous. The CDR3 consists of 14 residues. Looked up from germline, CDR1 is SGHTA and CDR2 is FQGNSA. Deletions cut 6 bases from V and 1 base from J, with 11 bases between. DNA of the CDR3: TGTGCCAGCAGTAGATGGGCGGGCACAGATACGCAGTATTTT. Translated, it gives CASSRWAGTDTQYF.

This chain joins TRBV29-1 and TRBJ2-4; TRBD1 aligns across 7 bases. The V segment lost 5 bases and the J segment 5 bases; nucleotides outside the gene matches: 9. This CDR3 spans 14 amino acids. Germline V gene sequence: CDR1 SQVTM, CDR2 ANQGSEA. Here the CDR3 DNA reads TGCAGCGTTTTTACAACAGGGGTGGAAAACATTCAGTACTTC. Its translation: CSVFTTGVENIQYF.

V is TRBV27 and J is TRBJ2-1; TRBD2 is a possible D gene (6 bases). Germline CDR1 is MNHEY and CDR2 is SMNVEV (reference sequence). This CDR3 has 16 amino acids. V gave up 4 bases and J gave up 0 bases, with 13 bases separating them. The CDR3: CASSYLAMSSYNEQFF. Here the CDR3 DNA reads TGTGCCAGCAGTTATCTAGCGATGAGCTCCTACAATGAGCAGTTCTTC.

The chain's CDR3 is CASSLTPGLEGYTF. The CDR3 coding sequence is TGTGCCAGCAGCTTAACACCGGGACTAGAAGGCTACACCTTC. The chain carries TRBV7-3 and TRBJ1-2; a weak D match, TRBD1 (5 bases). Trimming took off 0 bases at V and 8 bases at J, with 13 bases between the two ends. Germline CDR1 SGHTA, CDR2 FQGTGA. The CDR3 runs to 14 residues. Full variable domain (outside the CDR3, taken from reference TRBV7-3 and TRBJ1-2): GAGVSQTPSNKVTEKGKYVELRCDPISGHTALYWYRQSLGQGPEFLIYFQGTGAADDSGLPNDRFFAVRPEGSVSTLKIQRTERGDSAVYLCASSLTPGLEGYTFGSGTRLTVV.